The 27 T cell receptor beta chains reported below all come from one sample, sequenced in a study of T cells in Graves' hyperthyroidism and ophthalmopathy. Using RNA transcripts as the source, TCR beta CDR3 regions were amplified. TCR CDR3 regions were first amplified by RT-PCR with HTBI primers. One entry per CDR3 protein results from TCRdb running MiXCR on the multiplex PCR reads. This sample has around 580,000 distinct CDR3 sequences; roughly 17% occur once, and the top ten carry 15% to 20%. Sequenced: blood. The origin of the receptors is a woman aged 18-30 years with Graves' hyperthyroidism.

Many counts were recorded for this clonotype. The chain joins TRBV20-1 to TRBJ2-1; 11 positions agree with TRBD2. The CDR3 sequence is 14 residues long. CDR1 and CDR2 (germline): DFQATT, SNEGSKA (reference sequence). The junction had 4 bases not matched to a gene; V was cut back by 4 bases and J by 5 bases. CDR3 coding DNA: TGCAGTGCTACTAGCGGGAGGATCGACAATGAGCAGTTCTTC. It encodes CSATSGRIDNEQFF.

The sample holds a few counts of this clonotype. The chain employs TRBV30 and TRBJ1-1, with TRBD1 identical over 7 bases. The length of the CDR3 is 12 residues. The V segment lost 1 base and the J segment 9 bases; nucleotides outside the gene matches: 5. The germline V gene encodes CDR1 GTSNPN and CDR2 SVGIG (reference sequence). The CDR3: CAWSGGGQKAFF. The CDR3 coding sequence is TGTGCCTGGAGTGGGGGGGGACAGAAAGCTTTCTTT.

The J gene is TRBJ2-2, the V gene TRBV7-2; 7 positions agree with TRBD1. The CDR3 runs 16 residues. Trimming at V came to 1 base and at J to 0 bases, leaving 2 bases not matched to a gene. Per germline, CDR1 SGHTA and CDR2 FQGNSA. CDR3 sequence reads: CASSLEGTANTGELFF. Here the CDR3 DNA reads TGTGCCAGCAGCTTAGAGGGGACAGCGAACACCGGGGAGCTGTTTTTT.

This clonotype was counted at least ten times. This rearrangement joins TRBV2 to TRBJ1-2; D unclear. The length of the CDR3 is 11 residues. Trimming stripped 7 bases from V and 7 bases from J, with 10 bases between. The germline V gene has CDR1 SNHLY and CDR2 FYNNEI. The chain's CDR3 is CASTGNFGYTF. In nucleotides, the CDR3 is TGTGCCAGCACGGGGAATTTTGGCTACACCTTC.

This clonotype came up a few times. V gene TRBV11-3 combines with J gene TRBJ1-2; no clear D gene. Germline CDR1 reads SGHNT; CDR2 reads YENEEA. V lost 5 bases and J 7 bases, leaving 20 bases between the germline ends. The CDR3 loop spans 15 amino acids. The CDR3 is CASSPEGRRGSGYTF. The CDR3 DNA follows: TGTGCCAGCAGCCCGGAGGGCCGCCGAGGGAGTGGCTACACCTTC.

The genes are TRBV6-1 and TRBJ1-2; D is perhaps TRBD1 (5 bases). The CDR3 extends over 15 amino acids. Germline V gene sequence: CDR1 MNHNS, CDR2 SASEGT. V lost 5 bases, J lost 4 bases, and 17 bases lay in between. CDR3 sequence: CASSPLTVAGYGYTF. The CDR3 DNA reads TGTGCCAGCAGTCCTTTGACAGTCGCGGGCTATGGCTACACCTTC.

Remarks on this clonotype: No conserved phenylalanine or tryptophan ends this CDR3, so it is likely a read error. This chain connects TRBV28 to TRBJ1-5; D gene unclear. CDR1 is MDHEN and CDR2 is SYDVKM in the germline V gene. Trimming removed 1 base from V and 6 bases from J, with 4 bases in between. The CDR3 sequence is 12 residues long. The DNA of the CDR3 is TGTGCCAGCAGTTTATTTACTCAGCCCCAGCATTCT. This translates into CASSLFTQPQHS.

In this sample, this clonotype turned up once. The DNA for the CDR3 is TGCGCCAGCAGTGAACTAGCGGGGCTAAACACCGGGGAGCTGTTTTTT. Encoded protein: CASSELAGLNTGELFF. This chain joins TRBV10-1 and TRBJ2-2, with 10 positions matching TRBD2. Germline V gene lookup returns CDR1 WNHNN and CDR2 SYGVQD (reference sequence). Germline trimming cut 3 bases from V and 2 bases from J; bases unmatched to any gene: 3. There are 16 residues in the CDR3.

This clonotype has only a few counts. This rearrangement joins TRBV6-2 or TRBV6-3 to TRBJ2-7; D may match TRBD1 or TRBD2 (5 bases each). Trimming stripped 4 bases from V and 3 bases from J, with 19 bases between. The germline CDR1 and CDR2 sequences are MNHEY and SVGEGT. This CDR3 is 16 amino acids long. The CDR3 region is CASSSEMTGTLYEQYF. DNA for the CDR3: TGTGCCAGCAGTTCCGAGATGACCGGGACCCTCTACGAGCAGTACTTC.

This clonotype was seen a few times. The CDR3 region has the DNA TGCAGCGTTGAAACCGGGACAGGGCTCTCCTACGAGCAGTACTTC. Translated: CSVETGTGLSYEQYF. The chain employs TRBV29-1 and TRBJ2-7; 9 bases are a match to TRBD1. V lost 2 bases, J lost 0 bases, and 5 bases stayed unmatched. CDR3 length: 15 amino acids. CDR1 and CDR2 from the germline V gene are SQVTM and ANQGSEA.

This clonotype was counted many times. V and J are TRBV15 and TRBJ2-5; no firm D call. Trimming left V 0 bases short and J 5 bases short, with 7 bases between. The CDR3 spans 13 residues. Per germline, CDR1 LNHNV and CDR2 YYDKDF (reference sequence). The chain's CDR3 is CATSRDRQETQYF. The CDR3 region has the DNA TGTGCCACCAGCAGAGATCGGCAGGAGACCCAGTACTTC.

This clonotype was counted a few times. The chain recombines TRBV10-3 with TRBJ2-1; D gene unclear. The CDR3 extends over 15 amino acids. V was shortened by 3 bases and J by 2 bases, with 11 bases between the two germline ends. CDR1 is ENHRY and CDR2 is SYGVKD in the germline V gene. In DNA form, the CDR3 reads TGTGCCATCAGTGAAACCGGGCCTACCTACAATGAGCAGTTCTTC. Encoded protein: CAISETGPTYNEQFF.

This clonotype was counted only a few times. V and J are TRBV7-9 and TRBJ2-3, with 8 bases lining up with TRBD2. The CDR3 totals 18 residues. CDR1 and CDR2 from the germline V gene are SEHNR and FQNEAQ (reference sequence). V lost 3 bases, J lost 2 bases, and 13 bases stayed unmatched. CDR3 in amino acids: CASSFGASGLEPTDTQYF. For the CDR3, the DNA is TGTGCCAGCAGCTTTGGAGCTAGCGGGCTAGAACCCACAGATACGCAGTATTTT.

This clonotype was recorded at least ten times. For the CDR3, the DNA is TGTGCCAGCAGCTTGGGGGGGCCTGAGCAGTTCTTC. This sequence encodes CASSLGGPEQFF. This chain links TRBV5-6 with TRBJ2-1, with D tentatively TRBD1 (6 bases). The CDR3 consists of 12 residues. The V gene's germline CDR1 is SGHDT and CDR2 YYEEEE. Trimming took off 0 bases at V and 9 bases at J, with 7 bases between the two ends.

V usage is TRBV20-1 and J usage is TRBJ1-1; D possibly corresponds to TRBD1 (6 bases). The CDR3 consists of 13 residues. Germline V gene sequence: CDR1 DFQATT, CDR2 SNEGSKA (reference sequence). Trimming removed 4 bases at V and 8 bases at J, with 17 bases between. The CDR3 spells CSAKRGGTGEAFF. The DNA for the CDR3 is TGCAGTGCTAAGAGGGGGGGCACAGGCGAAGCTTTCTTT.

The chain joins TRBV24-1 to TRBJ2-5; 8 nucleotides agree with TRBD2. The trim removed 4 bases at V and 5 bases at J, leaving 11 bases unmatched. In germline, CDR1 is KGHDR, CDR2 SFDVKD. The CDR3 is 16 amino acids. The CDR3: CATSDPPGTGGETQYF. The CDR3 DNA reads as TGTGCCACCAGTGACCCCCCCGGGACGGGAGGGGAGACCCAGTACTTC.

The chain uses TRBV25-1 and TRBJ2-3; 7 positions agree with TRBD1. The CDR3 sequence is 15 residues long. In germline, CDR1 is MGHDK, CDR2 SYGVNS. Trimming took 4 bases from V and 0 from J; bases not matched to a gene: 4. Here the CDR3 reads CASSGGQRSTDTQYF. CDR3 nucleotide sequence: TGTGCCAGCAGTGGGGGACAGCGCAGCACAGATACGCAGTATTTT.

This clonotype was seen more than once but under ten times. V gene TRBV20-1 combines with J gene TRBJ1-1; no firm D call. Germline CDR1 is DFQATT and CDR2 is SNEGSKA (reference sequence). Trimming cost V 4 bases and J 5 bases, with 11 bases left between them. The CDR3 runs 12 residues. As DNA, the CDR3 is TGCAGTGCTATCGAAGGGAGAACTGAAGCTTTCTTT. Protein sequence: CSAIEGRTEAFF.

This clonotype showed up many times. The CDR3 DNA reads TGTGCCAGCAGCCTGGCGGTTGGGACGCAGTATTTT. Its protein is CASSLAVGTQYF. V is TRBV28 and J is TRBJ2-3; D unclear. CDR1 MDHEN and CDR2 SYDVKM come from the germline V gene. The CDR3 covers 12 residues. V gave up 6 bases and J gave up 9 bases, with 13 bases separating them.

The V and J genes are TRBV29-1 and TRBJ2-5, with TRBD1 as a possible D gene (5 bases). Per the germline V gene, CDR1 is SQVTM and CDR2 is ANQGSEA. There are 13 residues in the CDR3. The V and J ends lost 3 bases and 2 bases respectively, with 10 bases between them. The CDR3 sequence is CSVDDSNQETQYF. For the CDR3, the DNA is TGCAGCGTTGATGACAGTAATCAAGAGACCCAGTACTTC.

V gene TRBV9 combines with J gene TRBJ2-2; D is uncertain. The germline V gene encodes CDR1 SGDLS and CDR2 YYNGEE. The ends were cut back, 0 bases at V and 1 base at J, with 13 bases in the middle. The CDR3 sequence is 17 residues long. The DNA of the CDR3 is TGTGCCAGCAGCGTAGTCCCACCTCACAGGAACACCGGGGAGCTGTTTTTT. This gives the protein CASSVVPPHRNTGELFF.

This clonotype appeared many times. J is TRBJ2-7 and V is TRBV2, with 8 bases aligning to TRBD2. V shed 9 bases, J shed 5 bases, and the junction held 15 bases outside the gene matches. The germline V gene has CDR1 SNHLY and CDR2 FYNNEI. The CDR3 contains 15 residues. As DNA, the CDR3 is TGTGCCAGGAACCGGCCGGGGGGGGTGAAGAACGAGCAGTACTTC. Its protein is CARNRPGGVKNEQYF. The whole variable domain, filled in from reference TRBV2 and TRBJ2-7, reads EPEVTQTPSHQVTQMGQEVILRCVPISNHLYFYWYRQILGQKVEFLVSFYNNEISEKSEIFDDQFSVERPDGSNFTLKIRSTKLEDSAMYFCARNRPGGVKNEQYFGPGTRLTVT.

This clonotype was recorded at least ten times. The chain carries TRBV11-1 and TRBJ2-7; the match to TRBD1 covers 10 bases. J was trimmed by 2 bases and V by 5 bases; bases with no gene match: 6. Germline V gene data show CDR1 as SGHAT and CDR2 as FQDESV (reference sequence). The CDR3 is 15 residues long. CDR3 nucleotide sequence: TGTGCCAGCAGCCGGCGGGACAGGGGAGCCTACGAGCAGTACTTC. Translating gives CASSRRDRGAYEQYF.

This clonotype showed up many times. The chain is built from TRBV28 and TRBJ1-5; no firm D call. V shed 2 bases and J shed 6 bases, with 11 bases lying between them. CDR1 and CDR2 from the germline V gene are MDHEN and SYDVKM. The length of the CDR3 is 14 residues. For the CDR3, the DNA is TGTGCCAGCAGTTTAAATGGGAATCGTCAGCCCCAGCATTTT. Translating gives CASSLNGNRQPQHF.

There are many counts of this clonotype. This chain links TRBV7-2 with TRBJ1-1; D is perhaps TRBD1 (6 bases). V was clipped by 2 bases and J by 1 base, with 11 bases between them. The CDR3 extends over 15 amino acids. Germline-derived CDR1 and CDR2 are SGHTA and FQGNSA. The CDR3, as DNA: TGTGCCAGCAGCTTAACAGCAGGGGCGAACACTGAAGCTTTCTTT. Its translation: CASSLTAGANTEAFF.

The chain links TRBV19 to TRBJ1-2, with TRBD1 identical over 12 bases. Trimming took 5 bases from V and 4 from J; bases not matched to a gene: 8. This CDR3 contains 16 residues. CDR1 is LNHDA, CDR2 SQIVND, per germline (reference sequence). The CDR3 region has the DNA TGTGCCAGTAGTCGGACCGGGACAGGGGGCCTCTATGGCTACACCTTC. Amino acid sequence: CASSRTGTGGLYGYTF.

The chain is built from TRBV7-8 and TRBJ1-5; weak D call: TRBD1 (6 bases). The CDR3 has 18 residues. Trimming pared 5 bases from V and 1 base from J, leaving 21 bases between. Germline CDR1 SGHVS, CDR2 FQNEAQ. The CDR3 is CASSPRAWGRSSNQPQHF. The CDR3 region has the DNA TGTGCCAGCAGCCCCCGGGCGTGGGGGCGCAGCAGCAATCAGCCCCAGCATTTT.